Sequencing of this T cell receptor beta chain was carried out in a study of blood T cell repertoires in COVID-19. On the study more broadly: Both acute and convalescent COVID-19 samples were obtained from the United States, Italy and Spain. T cells, B-cell-depleted T cells, or PBMCs supplied cDNA or gDNA.

Profiled with immunoSEQ multiplex PCR; TCRdb holds only in-frame clones, not every one. The sample carries around 200,000 clones, 88% recorded once. Recovery meant two consecutive negative NP/OP PCR tests, professional clearance, or resolved symptoms. The CDR3 runs 16 residues. The V segment lost 2 bases and the J segment 5 bases; nucleotides outside the gene matches: 6. Germline CDR1 MNHEY, CDR2 SVGEGT. The sequenced material came from PBMCs or T cells enriched from blood (not recorded which). This sequence was found in a woman in her 30s who had recovered from COVID-19. The chain has TRBV6-2 or TRBV6-3 and TRBJ1-5; 10 bases match TRBD1. CDR3 loop: CASSYPRTGGYQPQHF. CDR3 coding DNA: TGTGCCAGCAGTTACCCAAGGACAGGGGGTTATCAGCCCCAGCATTTT.